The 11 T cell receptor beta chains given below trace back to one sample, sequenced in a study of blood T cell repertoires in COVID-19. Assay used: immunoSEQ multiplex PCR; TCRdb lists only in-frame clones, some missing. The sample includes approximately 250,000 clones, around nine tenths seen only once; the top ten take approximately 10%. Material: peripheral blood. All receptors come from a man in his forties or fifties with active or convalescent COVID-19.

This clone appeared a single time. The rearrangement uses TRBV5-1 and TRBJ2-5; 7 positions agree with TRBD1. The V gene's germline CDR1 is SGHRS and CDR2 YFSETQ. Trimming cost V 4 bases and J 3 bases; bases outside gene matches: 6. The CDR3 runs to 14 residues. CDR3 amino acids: CASSLLGQEETQYF. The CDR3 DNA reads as TGCGCCAGCAGCCTGTTAGGACAGGAAGAGACCCAGTACTTC.

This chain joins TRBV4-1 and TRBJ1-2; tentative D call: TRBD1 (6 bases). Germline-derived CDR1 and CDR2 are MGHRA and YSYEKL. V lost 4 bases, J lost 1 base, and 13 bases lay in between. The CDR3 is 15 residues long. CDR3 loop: CASSPTLRGNYGYTF. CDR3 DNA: TGCGCCAGCAGCCCGACCCTCAGGGGTAACTATGGCTACACCTTC.

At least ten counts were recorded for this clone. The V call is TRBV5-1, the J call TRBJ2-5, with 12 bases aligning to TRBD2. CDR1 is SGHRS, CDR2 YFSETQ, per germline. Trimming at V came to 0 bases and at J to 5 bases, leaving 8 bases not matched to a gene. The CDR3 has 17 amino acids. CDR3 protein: CASSLGGLAGSGETQYF. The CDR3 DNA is TGCGCCAGCAGCTTGGGTGGACTAGCGGGATCAGGGGAGACCCAGTACTTC.

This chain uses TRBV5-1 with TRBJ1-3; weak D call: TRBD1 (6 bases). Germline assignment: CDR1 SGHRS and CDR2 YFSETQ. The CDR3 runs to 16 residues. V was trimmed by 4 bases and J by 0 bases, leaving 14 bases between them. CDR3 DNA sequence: TGCGCCAGCAGCATCTATTTACAGGGCTCTGGAAACACCATATATTTT. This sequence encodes CASSIYLQGSGNTIYF.

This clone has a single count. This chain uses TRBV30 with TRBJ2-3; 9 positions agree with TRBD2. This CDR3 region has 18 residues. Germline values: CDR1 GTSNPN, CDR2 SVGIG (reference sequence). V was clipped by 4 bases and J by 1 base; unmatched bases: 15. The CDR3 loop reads CAWTRGVAGAPGTDTQYF. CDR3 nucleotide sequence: TGTGCCTGGACCCGGGGGGTAGCGGGGGCGCCGGGCACAGATACGCAGTATTTT.

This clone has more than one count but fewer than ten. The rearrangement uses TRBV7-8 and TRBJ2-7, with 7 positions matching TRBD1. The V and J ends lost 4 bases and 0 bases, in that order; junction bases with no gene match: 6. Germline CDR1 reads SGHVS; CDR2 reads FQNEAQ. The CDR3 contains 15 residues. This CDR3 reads CASSSLTGPSYEQYF. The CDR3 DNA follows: TGTGCCAGCAGCTCACTGACAGGGCCCTCCTACGAGCAGTACTTC.

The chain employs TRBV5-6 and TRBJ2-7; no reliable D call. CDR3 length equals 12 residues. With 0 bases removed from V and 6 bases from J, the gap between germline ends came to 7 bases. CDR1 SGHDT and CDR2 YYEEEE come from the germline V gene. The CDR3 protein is CASSLERREQYF. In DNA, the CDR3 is TGTGCCAGCAGCTTGGAGCGTCGCGAGCAGTACTTC.

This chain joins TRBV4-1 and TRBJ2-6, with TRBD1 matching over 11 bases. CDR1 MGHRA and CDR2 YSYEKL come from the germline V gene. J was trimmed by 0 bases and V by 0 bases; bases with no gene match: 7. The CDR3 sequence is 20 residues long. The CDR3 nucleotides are TGCGCCAGCAGCCAAGATCGGGGACAGGGGGTTCGCTCTGGGGCCAACGTCCTGACTTTC. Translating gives CASSQDRGQGVRSGANVLTF.

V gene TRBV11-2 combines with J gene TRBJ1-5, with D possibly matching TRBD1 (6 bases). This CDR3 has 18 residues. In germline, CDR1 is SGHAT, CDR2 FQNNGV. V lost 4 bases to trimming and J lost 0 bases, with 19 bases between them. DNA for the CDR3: TGTGCCAGCAGCTGGGGTAGGGGGGGACGATATAGCAATCAGCCCCAGCATTTT. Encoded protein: CASSWGRGGRYSNQPQHF.

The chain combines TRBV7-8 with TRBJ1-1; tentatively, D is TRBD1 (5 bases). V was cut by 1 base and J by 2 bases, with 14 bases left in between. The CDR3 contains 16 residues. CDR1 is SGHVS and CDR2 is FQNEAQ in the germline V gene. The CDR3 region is CASSLGVVTDNTEAFF. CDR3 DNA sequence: TGTGCCAGCAGCTTAGGGGTGGTGACAGATAACACTGAAGCTTTCTTT. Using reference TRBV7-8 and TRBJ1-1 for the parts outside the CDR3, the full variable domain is GAGVSQSPRYKVAKRGQDVALRCDPISGHVSLFWYQQALGQGPEFLTYFQNEAQLDKSGLPSDRFFAERPEGSVSTLKIQRTQQEDSAVYLCASSLGVVTDNTEAFFGQGTRLTVV.

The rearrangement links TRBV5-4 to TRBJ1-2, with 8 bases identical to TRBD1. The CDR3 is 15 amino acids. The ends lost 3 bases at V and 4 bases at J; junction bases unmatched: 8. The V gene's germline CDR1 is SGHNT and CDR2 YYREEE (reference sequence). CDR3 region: CASSSPTGEGYGYTF. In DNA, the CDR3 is TGTGCCAGCAGCTCCCCGACAGGGGAGGGCTATGGCTACACCTTC.